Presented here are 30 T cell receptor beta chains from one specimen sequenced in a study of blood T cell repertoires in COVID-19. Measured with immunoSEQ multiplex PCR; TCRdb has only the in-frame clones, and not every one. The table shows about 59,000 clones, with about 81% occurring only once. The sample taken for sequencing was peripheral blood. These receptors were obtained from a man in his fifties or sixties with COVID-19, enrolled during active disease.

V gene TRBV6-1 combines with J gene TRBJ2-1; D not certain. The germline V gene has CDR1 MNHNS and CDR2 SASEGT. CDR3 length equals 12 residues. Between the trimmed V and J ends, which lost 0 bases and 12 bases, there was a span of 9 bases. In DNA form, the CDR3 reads TGTGCCAGCAGTGAAGCTTTGGCAGGGCAGTTCTTC. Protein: CASSEALAGQFF.

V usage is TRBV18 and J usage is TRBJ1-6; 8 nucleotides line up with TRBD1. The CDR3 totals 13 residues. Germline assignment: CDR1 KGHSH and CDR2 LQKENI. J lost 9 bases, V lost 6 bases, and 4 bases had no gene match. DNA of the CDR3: TGTGCCAGCTCGGTCGACAGGGGTTCACCCCTCCACTTT. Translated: CASSVDRGSPLHF.

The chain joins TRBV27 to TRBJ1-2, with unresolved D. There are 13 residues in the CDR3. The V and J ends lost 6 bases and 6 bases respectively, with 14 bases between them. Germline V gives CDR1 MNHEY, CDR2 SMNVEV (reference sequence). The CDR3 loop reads CASRASGMDGYTF. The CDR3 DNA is TGTGCCAGCAGAGCTAGCGGTATGGATGGCTACACCTTC.

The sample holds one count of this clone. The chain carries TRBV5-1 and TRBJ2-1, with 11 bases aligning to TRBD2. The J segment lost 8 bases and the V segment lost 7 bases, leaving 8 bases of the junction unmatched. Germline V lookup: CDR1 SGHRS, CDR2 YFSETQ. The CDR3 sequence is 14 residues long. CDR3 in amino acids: CASSLAGGFHEQFF. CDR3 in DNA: TGCGCCAGCTCTCTAGCGGGGGGTTTCCATGAGCAGTTCTTC.

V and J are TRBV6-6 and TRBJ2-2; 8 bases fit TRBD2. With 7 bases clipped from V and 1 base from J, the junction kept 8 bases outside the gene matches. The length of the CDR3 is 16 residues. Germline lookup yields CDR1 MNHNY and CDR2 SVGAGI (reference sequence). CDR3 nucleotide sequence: TGTGCCAGCACCAAAAGCGGGGGCGTGAACACCGGGGAGCTGTTTTTT. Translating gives CASTKSGGVNTGELFF.

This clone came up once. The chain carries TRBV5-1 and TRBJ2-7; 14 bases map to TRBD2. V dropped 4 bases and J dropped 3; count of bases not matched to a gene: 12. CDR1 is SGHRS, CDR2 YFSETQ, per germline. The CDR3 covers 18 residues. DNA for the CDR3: TGCGCCAGCAGCCCTCTTTCCGGGACTAGCGGGAGTTTCTACGAGCAGTACTTC. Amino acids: CASSPLSGTSGSFYEQYF.

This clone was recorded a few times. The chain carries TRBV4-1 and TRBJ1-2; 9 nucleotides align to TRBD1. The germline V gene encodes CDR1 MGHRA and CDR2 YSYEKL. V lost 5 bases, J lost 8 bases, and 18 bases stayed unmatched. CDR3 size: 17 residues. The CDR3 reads CASSSPGQGNLARGYTF. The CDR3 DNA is TGCGCCAGCAGCTCACCGGGACAGGGTAACTTGGCACGGGGCTACACCTTC.

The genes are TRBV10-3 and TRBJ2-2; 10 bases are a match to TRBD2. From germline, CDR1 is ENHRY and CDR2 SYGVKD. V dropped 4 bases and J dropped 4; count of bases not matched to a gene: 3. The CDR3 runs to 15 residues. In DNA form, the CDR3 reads TGTGCCATCAGTGGGACTAGCGGAGTCACCGGGGAGCTGTTTTTT. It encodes CAISGTSGVTGELFF.

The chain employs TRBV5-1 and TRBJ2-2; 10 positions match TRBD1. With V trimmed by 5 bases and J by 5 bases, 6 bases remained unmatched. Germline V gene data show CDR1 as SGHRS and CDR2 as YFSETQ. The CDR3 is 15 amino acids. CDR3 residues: CASRRGTGETGELFF. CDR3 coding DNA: TGCGCCAGCAGACGCGGGACAGGGGAGACCGGGGAGCTGTTTTTT.

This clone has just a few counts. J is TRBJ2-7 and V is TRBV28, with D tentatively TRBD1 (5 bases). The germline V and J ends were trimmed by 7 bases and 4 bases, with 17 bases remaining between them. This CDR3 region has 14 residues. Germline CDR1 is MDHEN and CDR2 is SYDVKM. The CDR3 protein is CASTPTENRYEQYF. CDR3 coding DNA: TGTGCCAGCACCCCGACAGAGAACCGTTACGAGCAGTACTTC.

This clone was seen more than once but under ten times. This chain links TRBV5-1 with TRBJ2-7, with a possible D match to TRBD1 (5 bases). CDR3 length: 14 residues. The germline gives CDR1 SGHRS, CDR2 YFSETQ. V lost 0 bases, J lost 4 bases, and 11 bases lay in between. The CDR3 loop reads CASSLVQEPYEQYF. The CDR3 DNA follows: TGCGCCAGCAGCTTGGTACAGGAGCCTTACGAGCAGTACTTC.

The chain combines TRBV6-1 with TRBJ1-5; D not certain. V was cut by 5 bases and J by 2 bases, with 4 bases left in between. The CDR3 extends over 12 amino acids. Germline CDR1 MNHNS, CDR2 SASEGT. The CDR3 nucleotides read TGTGCCAGCAGTCAGGGCAATCAGCCCCAGCATTTT. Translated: CASSQGNQPQHF.

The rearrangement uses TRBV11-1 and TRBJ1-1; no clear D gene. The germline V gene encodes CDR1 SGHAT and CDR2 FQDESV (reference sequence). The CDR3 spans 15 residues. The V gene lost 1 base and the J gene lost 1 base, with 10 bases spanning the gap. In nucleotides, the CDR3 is TGTGCCAGCAGCTTAGTTGGCCAGAAGAACACTGAAGCTTTCTTT. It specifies CASSLVGQKNTEAFF. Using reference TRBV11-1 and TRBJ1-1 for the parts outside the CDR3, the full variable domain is EAEVAQSPRYKITEKSQAVAFWCDPISGHATLYWYRQILGQGPELLVQFQDESVVDDSQLPKDRFSAERLKGVDSTLKIQPAELGDSAMYLCASSLVGQKNTEAFFGQGTRLTVV.

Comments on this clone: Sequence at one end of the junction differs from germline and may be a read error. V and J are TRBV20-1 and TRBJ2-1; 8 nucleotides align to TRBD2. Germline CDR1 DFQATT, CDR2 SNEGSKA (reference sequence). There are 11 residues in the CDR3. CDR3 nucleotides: TGCAGTGCTAGACTCGGGACTAGGGCGATCTTC. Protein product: CSARLGTRAIF.

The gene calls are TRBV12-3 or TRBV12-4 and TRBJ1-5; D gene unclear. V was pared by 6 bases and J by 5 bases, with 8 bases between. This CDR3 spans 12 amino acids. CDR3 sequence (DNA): TGTGCCAGCAGCACTTTGGATCAGCCCCAGCATTTT. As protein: CASSTLDQPQHF.

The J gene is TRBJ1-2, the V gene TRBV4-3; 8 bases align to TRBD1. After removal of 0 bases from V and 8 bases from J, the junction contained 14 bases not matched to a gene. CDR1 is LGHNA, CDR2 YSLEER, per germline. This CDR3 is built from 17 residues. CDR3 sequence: CASSQDHSGGHIRGYTF. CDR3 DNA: TGCGCCAGCAGCCAAGACCATTCAGGGGGCCATATACGGGGCTACACCTTC.

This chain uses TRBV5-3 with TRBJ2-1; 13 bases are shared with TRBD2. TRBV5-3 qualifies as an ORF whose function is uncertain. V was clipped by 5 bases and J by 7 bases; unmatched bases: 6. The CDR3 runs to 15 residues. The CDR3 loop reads CARRSRGLAGNEQFF. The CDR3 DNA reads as TGTGCCAGAAGGTCCCGGGGACTAGCGGGAAATGAGCAGTTCTTC.

CDR3 amino acids: CASNPVGGFEQFF. Here the CDR3 DNA reads TGTGCCAGCAACCCCGTGGGGGGGTTTGAGCAGTTCTTC. The genes are TRBV12-3 or TRBV12-4 and TRBJ2-1; 7 bases match TRBD2. The trim removed 7 bases at V and 9 bases at J, leaving 9 bases unmatched. The CDR3 covers 13 residues.

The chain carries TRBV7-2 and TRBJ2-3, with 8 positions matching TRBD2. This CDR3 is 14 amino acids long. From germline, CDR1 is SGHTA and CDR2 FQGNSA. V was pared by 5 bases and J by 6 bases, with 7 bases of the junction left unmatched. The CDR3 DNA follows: TGTGCCAGCAGCCCAGGACTAGCTGCCGATACGCAGTATTTT. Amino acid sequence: CASSPGLAADTQYF.

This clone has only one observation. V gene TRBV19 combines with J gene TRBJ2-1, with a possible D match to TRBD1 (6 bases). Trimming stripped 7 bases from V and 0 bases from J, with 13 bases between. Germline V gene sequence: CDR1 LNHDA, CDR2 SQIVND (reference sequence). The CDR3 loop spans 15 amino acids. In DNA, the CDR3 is TGTGCCAGTAACGACAGGATCCGCTCCTACAATGAGCAGTTCTTC. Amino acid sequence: CASNDRIRSYNEQFF.

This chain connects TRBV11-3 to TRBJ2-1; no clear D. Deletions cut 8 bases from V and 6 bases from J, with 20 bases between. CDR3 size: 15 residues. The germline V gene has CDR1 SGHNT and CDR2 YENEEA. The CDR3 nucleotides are TGTGCCAGCGCCATTAGGTCAGAGGTTTCCAATGAGCAGTTCTTC. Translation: CASAIRSEVSNEQFF.

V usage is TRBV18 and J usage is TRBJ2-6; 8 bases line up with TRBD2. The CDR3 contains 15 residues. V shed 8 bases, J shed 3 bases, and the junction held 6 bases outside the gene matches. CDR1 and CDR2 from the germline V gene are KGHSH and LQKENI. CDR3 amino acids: CASAGGTFGANVLTF. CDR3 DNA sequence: TGTGCCAGCGCGGGGGGCACCTTTGGGGCCAACGTCCTGACTTTC. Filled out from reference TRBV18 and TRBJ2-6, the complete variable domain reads NAGVMQNPRHLVRRRGQEARLRCSPMKGHSHVYWYRQLPEEGLKFMVYLQKENIIDESGMPKERFSAEFPKEGPSILRIQQVVRGDSAAYFCASAGGTFGANVLTFGAGSRLTVL.

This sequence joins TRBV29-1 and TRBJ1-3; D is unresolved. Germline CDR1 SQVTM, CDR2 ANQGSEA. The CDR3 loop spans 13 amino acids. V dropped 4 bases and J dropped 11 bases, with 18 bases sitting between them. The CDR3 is CSVALTTPGPIYF. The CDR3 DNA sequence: TGCAGCGTTGCCCTAACGACACCCGGTCCCATATATTTT.

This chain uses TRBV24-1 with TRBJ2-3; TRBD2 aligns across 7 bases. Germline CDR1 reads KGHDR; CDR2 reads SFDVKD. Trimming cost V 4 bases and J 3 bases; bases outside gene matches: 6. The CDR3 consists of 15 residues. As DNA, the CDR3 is TGTGCCACCAGTGACAATACCGGGAGGACAGATACGCAGTATTTT. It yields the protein CATSDNTGRTDTQYF.

CDR3: CSVEDTGVLAFF. Here the CDR3 DNA reads TGCAGCGTTGAAGATACAGGGGTTTTAGCTTTCTTT. The chain employs TRBV29-1 and TRBJ1-1; 7 bases are shared with TRBD1. Looked up from germline, CDR1 is SQVTM and CDR2 is ANQGSEA. The junction had 5 bases not matched to a gene; V was cut back by 0 bases and J by 10 bases. This CDR3 contains 12 residues.

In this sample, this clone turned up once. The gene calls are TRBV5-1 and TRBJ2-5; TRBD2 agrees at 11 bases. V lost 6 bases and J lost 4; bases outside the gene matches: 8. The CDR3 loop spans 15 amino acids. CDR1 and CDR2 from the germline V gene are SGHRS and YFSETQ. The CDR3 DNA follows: TGCGCCAGCATTGGTAGCGGGGGGGCCGGAGAGACCCAGTACTTC. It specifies CASIGSGGAGETQYF.

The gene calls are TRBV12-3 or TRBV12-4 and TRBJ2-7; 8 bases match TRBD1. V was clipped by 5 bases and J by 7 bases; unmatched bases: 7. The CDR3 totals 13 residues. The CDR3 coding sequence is TGTGCCAGCAGTCCGGACAGGGCGAAAGAGCAGTACTTC. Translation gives CASSPDRAKEQYF.

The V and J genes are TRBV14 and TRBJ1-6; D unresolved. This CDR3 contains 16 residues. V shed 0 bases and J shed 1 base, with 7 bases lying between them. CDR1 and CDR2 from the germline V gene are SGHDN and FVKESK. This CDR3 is CASSQEALSYNSPLHF. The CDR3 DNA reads TGTGCCAGCAGCCAAGAAGCGTTATCCTATAATTCACCCCTCCACTTT.

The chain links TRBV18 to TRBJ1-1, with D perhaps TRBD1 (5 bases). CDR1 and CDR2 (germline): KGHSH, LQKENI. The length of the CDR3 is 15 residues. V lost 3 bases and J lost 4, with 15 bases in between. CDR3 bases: TGTGCCAGCTCACCCTTGTTGTCTGGGGCCACTGAAGCTTTCTTT. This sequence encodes CASSPLLSGATEAFF.

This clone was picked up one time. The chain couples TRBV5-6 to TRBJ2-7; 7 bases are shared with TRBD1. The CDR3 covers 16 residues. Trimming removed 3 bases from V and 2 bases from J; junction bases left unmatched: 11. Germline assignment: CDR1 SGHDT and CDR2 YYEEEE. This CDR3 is CASSSRTRQGAYEQYF. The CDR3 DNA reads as TGTGCCAGCAGCTCGCGCACGAGACAGGGAGCCTACGAGCAGTACTTC.